Sequencing of this TCR beta chain was carried out in a study of blood T cell repertoires in COVID-19. Study details: Donors in the United States, Italy and Spain gave samples during acute or convalescent COVID-19. Sources were T cells, B-cell-depleted T cells, or PBMCs; the material itself was cDNA or gDNA.

The J segment lost 4 bases and the V segment lost 8 bases, leaving 7 bases of the junction unmatched. There are 13 residues in the CDR3. Per the authors' pipeline: Amplification of reference gene primers was used by the study to estimate nucleated cell counts. Profiled with immunoSEQ multiplex PCR; TCRdb holds only in-frame clones, not every one. The V and J calls and clone size were taken over from that table, and D and trimming were inferred from the DNA. Here the sample spans around 450,000 clones, about 89% being singletons. The clonotype was recovered from a woman between 25 and 40 years old with acute or convalescent COVID-19. The rearrangement links TRBV12-3 or TRBV12-4 to TRBJ2-5, with 7 bases fitting TRBD2. Sequencing was carried out using peripheral blood. This CDR3 is CASRLGGGETQYF. For the CDR3, the DNA is TGTGCCAGCCGACTGGGGGGGGGAGAGACCCAGTACTTC.